The present T cell receptor beta chain was sequenced within a study of T cell responses to AZD1222 COVID-19 vaccine. Using immunoSEQ multiplex PCR, the repertoire was profiled, and TCRdb retains in-frame clones only, with some absent. The sample lists 100,000 to 150,000 clones; 86% were seen once. V gave up 4 bases and J gave up 0 bases, with 16 bases separating them. CDR1 is MGHRA, CDR2 YSYEKL, per germline. There are 16 residues in the CDR3. The sample here was peripheral blood, taken 28 days after the second AZD1222 dose. The receptor's source is an adult who received the AZD1222 COVID-19 vaccine. The J gene is TRBJ2-7, the V gene TRBV4-1; D might be TRBD1 (6 bases). CDR3 sequence: CASSLSGVPSSYEQYF. In DNA form, the CDR3 reads TGCGCCAGCAGCCTCTCAGGGGTTCCGAGCTCCTACGAGCAGTACTTC.